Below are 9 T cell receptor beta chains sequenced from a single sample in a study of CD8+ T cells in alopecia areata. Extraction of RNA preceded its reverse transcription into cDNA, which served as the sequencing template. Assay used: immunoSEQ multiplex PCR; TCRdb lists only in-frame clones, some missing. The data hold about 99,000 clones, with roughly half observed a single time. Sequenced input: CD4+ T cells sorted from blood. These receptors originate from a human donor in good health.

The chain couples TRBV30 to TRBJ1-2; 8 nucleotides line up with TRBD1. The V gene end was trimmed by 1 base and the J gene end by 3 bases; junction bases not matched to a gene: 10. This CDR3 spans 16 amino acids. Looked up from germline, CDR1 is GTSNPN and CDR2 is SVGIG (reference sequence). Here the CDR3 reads CAWSGGWTGNYYGYTF. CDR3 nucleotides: TGTGCCTGGAGTGGGGGGTGGACAGGGAACTACTATGGCTACACCTTC.

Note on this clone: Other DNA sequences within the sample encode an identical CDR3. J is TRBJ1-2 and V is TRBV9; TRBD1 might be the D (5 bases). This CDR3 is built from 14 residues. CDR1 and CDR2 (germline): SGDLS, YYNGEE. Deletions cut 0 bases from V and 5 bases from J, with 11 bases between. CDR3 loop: CASSVDPEGYGYTF. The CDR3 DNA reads TGTGCCAGCAGCGTAGACCCTGAGGGGTATGGCTACACCTTC.

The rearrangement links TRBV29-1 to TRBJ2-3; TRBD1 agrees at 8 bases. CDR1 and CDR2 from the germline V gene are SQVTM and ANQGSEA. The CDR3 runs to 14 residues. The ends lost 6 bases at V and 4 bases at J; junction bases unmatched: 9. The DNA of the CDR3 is TGCAGCGTCGCAGGGGGCGAAGGGGCAGATACGCAGTATTTT. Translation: CSVAGGEGADTQYF.

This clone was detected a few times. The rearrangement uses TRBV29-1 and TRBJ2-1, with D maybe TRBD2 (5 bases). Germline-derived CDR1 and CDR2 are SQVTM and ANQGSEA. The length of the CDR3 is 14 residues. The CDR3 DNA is TGCAGGGTAACGAGGGAGAGCTCCTACAATGAGCAGTTCTTC. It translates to CRVTRESSYNEQFF.

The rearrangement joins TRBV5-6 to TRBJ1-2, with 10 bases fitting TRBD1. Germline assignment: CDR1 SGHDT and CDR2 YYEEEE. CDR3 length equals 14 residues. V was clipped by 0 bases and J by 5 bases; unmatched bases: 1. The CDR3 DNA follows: TGTGCCAGCAGCTTGGGACAGGGGGCTTATGGCTACACCTTC. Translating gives CASSLGQGAYGYTF.

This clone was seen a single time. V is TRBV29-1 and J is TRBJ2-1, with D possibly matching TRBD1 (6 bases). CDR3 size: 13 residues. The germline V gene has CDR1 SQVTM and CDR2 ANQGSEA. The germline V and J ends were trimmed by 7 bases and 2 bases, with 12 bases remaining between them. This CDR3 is CSAGTTTYNEQFF. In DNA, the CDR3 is TGCAGCGCCGGGACAACTACCTACAATGAGCAGTTCTTC.

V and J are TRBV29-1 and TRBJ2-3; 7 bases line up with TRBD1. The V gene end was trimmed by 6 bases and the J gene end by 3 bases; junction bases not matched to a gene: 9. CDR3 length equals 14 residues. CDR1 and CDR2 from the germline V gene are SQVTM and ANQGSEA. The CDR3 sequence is CSVTPGQLTDTQYF. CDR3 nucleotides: TGCAGCGTGACGCCGGGACAGTTAACAGATACGCAGTATTTT.

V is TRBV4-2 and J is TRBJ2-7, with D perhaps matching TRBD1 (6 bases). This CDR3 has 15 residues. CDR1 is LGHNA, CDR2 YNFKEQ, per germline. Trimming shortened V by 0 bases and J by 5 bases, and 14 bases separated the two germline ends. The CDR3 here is CASSQDGRGMNEQYF. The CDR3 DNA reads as TGTGCCAGCAGCCAAGATGGCAGGGGCATGAACGAGCAGTACTTC.

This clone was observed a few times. CDR3: CASTLSRGHEQFF. As DNA, the CDR3 is TGTGCCAGCACCCTGTCGCGGGGCCATGAGCAGTTCTTC. The chain links TRBV5-8 to TRBJ2-1; TRBD2 is a possible D gene (6 bases). The CDR3 extends over 13 amino acids. V lost 6 bases and J lost 8, with 15 bases in between. Germline V gives CDR1 SGHTS, CDR2 YDEGEE.